This entry is about one T cell receptor (beta chain). Its target is not known. These data belong to a study of T cell responses to AZD1222 COVID-19 vaccine. Study background: Second-dose recipients at about 4 or about 12 weeks were treated as one pooled group. Study-wide findings and caveats: After two AZD1222 doses, spike-specific TCR breadth and depth rose versus day 0.

Looked up from germline, CDR1 is SGHRS and CDR2 is YFSETQ. Trimming left V 0 bases short and J 2 bases short, with 5 bases between. The CDR3 runs to 13 residues. The method was immunoSEQ multiplex PCR; TCRdb's version includes in-frame clones alone and lacks a portion of them. The table has about 110,000 clones, around 89% seen once. This chain joins TRBV5-1 and TRBJ1-1, with unresolved D. This TCR was sampled from an adult in good health. Source: peripheral blood, taken on day 0 of AZD1222 vaccination. This CDR3 reads CASSLDSNTEAFF. Here the CDR3 DNA reads TGCGCCAGCAGCTTGGACAGCAACACTGAAGCTTTCTTT.